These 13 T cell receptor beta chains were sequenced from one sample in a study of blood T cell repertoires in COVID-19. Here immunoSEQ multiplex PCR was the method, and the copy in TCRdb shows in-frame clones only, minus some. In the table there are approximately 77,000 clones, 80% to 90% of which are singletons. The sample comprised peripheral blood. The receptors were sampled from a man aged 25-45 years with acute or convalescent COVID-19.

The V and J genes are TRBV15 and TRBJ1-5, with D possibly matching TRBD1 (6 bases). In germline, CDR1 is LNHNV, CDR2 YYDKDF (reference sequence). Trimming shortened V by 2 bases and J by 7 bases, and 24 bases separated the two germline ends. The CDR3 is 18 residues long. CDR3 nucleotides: TGTGCCACCAGCAGACCTTATTACTCGGACAGCCAGTACCAGCCCCAGCATTTT. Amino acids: CATSRPYYSDSQYQPQHF.

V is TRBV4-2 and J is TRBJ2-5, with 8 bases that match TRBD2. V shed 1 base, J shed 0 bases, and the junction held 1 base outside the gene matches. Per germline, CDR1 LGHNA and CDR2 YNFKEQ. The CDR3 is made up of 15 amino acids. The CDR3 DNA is TGTGCCAGCAGCCAAGTCGGGAGGGACCAAGAGACCCAGTACTTC. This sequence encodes CASSQVGRDQETQYF.

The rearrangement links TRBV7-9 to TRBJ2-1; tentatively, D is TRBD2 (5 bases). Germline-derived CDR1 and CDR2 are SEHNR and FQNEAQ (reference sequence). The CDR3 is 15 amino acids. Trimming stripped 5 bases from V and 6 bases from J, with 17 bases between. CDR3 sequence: CASSPPLGVGNEQFF. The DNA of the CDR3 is TGTGCCAGCAGCCCGCCACTAGGAGTTGGCAATGAGCAGTTCTTC.

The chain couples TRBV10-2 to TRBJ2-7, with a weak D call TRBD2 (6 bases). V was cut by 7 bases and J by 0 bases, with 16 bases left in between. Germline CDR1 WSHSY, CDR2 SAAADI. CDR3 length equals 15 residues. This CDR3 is CASKPGTASSYEQYF. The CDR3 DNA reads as TGCGCCAGCAAGCCCGGGACTGCGAGCTCCTACGAGCAGTACTTC.

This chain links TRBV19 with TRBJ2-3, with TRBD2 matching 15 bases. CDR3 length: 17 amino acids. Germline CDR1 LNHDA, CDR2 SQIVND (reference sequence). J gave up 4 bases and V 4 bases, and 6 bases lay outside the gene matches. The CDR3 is CASSTGTSGRPPDTQYF. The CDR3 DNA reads TGTGCCAGTAGTACCGGGACTAGCGGGAGGCCGCCAGATACGCAGTATTTT.

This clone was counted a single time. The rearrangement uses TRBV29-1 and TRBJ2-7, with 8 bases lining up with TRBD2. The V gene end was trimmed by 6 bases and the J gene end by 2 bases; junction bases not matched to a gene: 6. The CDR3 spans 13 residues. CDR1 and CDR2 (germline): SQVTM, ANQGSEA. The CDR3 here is CSVLLAGTYEQYF. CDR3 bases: TGCAGCGTGCTCCTAGCGGGCACCTACGAGCAGTACTTC.

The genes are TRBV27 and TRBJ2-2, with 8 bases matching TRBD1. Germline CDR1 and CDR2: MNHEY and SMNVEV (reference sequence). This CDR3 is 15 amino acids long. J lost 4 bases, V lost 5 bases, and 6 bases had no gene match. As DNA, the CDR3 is TGTGCCAGCAGTCCCGGGACAGGTCTCACCGGGGAGCTGTTTTTT. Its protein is CASSPGTGLTGELFF.

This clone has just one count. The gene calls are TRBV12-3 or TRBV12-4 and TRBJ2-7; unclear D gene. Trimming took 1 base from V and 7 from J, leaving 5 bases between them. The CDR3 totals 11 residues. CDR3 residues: CASSLGQEQYV. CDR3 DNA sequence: TGTGCCAGCAGTTTAGGGCAGGAGCAGTACGTC.

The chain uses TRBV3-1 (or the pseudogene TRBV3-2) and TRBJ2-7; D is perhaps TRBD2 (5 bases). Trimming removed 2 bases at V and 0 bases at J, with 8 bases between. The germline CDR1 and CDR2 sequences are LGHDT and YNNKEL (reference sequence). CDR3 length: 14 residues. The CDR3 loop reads CASSQQEVSYEQYF. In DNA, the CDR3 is TGTGCCAGCAGCCAACAGGAGGTCTCCTACGAGCAGTACTTC.

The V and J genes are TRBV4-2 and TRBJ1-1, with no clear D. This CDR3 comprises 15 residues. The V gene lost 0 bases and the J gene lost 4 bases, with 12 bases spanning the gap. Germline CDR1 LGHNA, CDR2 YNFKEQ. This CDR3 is CASSQDRGYGTEAFF. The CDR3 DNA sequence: TGTGCCAGCAGCCAAGATCGGGGATATGGCACTGAAGCTTTCTTT.

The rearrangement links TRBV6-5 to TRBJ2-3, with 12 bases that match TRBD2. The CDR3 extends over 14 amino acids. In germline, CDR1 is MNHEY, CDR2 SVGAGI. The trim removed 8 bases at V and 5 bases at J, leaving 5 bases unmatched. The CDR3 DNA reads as TGTGCCAGCTTTAAGACTAGCGGGGGAGATACGCAGTATTTT. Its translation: CASFKTSGGDTQYF.

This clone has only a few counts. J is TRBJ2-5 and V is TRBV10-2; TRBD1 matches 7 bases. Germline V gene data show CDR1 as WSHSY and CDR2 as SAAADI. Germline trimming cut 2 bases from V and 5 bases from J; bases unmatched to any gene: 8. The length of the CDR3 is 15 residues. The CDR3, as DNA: TGCGCCAGCAGTGAGGAACAGGGGTTTTGGGAGACCCAGTACTTC. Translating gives CASSEEQGFWETQYF.

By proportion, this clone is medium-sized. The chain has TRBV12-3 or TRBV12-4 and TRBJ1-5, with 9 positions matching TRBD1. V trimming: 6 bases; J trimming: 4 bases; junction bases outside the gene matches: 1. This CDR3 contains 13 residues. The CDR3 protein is CASRGQGNQPQHF. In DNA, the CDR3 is TGTGCCAGCAGAGGACAGGGGAATCAGCCCCAGCATTTT.